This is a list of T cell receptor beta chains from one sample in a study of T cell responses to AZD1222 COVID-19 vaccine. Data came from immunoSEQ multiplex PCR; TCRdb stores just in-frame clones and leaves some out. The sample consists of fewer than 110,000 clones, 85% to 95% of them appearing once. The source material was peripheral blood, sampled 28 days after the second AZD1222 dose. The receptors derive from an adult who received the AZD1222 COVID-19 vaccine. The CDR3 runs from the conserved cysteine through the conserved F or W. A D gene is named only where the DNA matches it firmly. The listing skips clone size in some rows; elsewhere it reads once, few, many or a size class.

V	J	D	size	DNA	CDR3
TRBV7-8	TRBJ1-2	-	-	TGTGCCAGCAGCTTAGTAGCGGGGAGCTATGGCTATGGCTACACCTTC	CASSLVAGSYGYGYTF
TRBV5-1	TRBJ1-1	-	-	TGCGCCAGCAGCACCCGCTTCGGAGGGATGAACACTGAAGCTTTCTTT	CASSTRFGGMNTEAFF
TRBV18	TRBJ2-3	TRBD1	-	TGTGCCAGCTCACCACTCCTATCCCGCGCCGGGACAGCTAGCACAGATACGCAGTATTTT	CASSPLLSRAGTASTDTQYF
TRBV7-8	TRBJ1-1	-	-	TGTGCCAGCAGCTCGAGACAGCGCGAACTTATGAACACTGAAGCTTTCTTT	CASSSRQRELMNTEAFF
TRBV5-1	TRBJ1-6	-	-	TGCGCCAGCAGCTTGGAGGGACTTTTAAGCTCCTATAATTCACCCCTCCACTTT	CASSLEGLLSSYNSPLHF
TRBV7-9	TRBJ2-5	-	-	TGTGCCAGCAGCTTACAGGGTCCGGGAGAGACCCAGTACTTC	CASSLQGPGETQYF
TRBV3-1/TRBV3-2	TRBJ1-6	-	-	TGTGCCAGCAGCCGCCGGGACTCCCCCGGGTCACCCCTCCACTTT	CASSRRDSPGSPLHF
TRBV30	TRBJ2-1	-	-	TGTGCCTGGAGTCTTGGGGTTTACAATGAGCAGTTCTTC	CAWSLGVYNEQFF
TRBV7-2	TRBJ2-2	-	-	TGTGCCAGCAGCTTAGTGGCCATTCGCGGGGAGCTGTTTTTT	CASSLVAIRGELFF
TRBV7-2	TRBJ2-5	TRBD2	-	TGTGCCAGCAGCTTTATACTAGCGGATATAACGGAGACCCAGTACTTC	CASSFILADITETQYF
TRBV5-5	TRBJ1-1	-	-	TGTGCCAGCAGGCTAAACAGGGAGGACACTGAAGCTTTCTTT	CASRLNREDTEAFF
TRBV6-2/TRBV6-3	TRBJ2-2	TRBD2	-	TGTGCCAGCAGTTACATCAGGACTAGCGTATTTAACGGGGAGCTGTTTTTT	CASSYIRTSVFNGELFF
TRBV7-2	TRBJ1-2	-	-	TGTGCCAGCAGCTTAGGTCCGACCGAACTGGGGGGCTACACCTTC	CASSLGPTELGGYTF
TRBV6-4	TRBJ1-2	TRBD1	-	TGTGCCAGCAGTGACAGGGGACAGGTCGATGGCTACACCTTC	CASSDRGQVDGYTF
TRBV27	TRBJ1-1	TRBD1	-	TGTGCCAGCAGTTCGGACAGGAAGCGAACTGAAGCTTTCTTT	CASSSDRKRTEAFF
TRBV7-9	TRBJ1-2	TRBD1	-	TGTGCCAGCAGTACAGCCGGACAGGGGGGTGGCTATGGCTACACCTTC	CASSTAGQGGGYGYTF
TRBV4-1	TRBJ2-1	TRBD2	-	TGCGCCAGCAGCCGGACTAGGAGCGGCTCCTACAATGAGCAGTTCTTC	CASSRTRSGSYNEQFF
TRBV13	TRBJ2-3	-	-	TGTGCCAGCAGCAGGGGTAGGACAGATACGCAGTATTTT	CASSRGRTDTQYF
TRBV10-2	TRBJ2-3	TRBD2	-	TGCGCCAGCAGTAGCGGGGGTAGCACAGATACGCAGTATTTT	CASSSGGSTDTQYF
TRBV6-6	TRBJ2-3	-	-	TGTGCCAGCAGTTCCCAACAGGGAATAGGTGATACGCAGTATTTT	CASSSQQGIGDTQYF
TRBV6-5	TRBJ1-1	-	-	TGTGCCAGCAGTCCTGGGGATATGAACACTGAAGCTTTCTTT	CASSPGDMNTEAFF
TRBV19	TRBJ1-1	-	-	TGTGCCAGTAGTATAGGGGGAGGCGGCACTGAAGCTTTCTTT	CASSIGGGGTEAFF
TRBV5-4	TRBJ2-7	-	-	TGTGCCAGCAGCCCGGCGGGGAGCTACGAGCAGTACTTC	CASSPAGSYEQYF
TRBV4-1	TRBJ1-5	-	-	TGCGCCAGCAGCCAAGGAGGGGGTGGCAGTCAGCCCCAGCATTTT	CASSQGGGGSQPQHF
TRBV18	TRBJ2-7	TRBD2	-	TGTGCCAGCTCACTGGGACTATTCTACGAGCAGTACTTC	CASSLGLFYEQYF
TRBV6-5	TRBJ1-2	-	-	TGTGCCAGCAGTTACGATCGGGGGGATGGCTACACCTTC	CASSYDRGDGYTF
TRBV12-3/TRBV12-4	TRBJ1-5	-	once	TGTGCCAGCAGTTTAGGCTTCAATCAGCCCCAGCATTTT	CASSLGFNQPQHF
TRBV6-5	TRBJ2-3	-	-	TGTGCCAGCAGTCCGGAGGATACGCAGTATTTT	CASSPEDTQYF
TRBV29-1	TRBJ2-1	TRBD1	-	TGCAGCGTTGAAGCGACAGGGGCCTACAATGAGCAGTTCTTC	CSVEATGAYNEQFF
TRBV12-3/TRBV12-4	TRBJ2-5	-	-	TGTGCCAGCAGTTTAGGATACCTGGAGACCCAGTACTTC	CASSLGYLETQYF
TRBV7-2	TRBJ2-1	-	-	TGTGCCAGCAGCTTAGCTGTATATGAGCAGTTCTTC	CASSLAVYEQFF
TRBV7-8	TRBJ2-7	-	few	TGTGCCAGCAGCTCTACAGGGAATCCATACGAGCAGTACTTC	CASSSTGNPYEQYF
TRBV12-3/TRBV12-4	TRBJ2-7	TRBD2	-	TGTGCCAGCAGTCCGCGGGGGTCCTACGAGCAGTACTTC	CASSPRGSYEQYF
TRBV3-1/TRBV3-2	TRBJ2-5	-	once	TGTGCCAGCAGGCTACAGGGAAGCCAAGAGACCCAGTACTTC	CASRLQGSQETQYF
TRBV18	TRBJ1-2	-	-	TGTGCCAGCTCACCTCAGAATCTGGACTCGGGGCTTAACTATGGCTACACCTTC	CASSPQNLDSGLNYGYTF
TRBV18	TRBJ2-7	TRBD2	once	TGTGCCAGCTCACCCCTAGCGGGGGTGTACTACGAGCAGTACTTC	CASSPLAGVYYEQYF
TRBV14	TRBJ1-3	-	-	TGTGCCAGCAGCCAAGAGGAGAGGCAGTACTCTGGAAACACCATATATTTT	CASSQEERQYSGNTIYF
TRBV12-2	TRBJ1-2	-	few	TGTGCAAGTCGCTCGGGACAGGGGACCTATGGCTACACCTTC	CASRSGQGTYGYTF
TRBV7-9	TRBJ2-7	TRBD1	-	TGTGCCAGCAGCTCAGTGGCAGGGACAGGGGGATACGAGCAGTACTTC	CASSSVAGTGGYEQYF
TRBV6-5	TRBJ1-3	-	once	TGTGCCAGCAGTTACTCAATTGGGGGAAACACCATATATTTT	CASSYSIGGNTIYF
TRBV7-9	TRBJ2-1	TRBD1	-	TGTGCCAGCAGCCCCCCTCCCGGGACAGGGGTTTTCAGTGAGCAGTTCTTC	CASSPPPGTGVFSEQFF
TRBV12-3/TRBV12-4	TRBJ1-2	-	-	TGTGCCAGCAGCCGACGGGAGGACTATGGCTACACCTTC	CASSRREDYGYTF
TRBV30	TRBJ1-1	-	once	TGTGCCTGGAGTGGCAACCTCAATACTCGGGCTCGAGGATTGAACACTGAAGCTTTCTTT	CAWSGNLNTRARGLNTEAFF
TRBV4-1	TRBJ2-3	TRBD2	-	TGCGCCAGCAGCCAAGATTGGGCGGGACTAGCGGGAGGGATAGATACGCAGTATTTT	CASSQDWAGLAGGIDTQYF
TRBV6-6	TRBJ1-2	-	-	TGTGCCAGCAGTTACTGGAGGGAAGGGAGTGACTATGGCTACACCTTC	CASSYWREGSDYGYTF
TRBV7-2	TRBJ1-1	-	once	TGTGCCAGCAGCTTCCGGGCCGGCACTGAAGCTTTCTTT	CASSFRAGTEAFF
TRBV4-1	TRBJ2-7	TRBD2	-	TGCGCCAGCAGCCAAGATTCGGGACTAGCGGTCGAGCAGTACTTC	CASSQDSGLAVEQYF
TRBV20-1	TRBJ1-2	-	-	TGCAGTGCTAAGGGGGTGTCGGGCTACACCTTC	CSAKGVSGYTF
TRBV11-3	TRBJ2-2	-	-	TGTGCCAGCAGCTACCCCAACACCGGGGAGCTGTTTTTT	CASSYPNTGELFF
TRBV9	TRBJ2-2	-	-	TGTGCCAGCAGCGTAGAAGTCACCTCTGGGGACACCGGGGAGCTGTTTTTT	CASSVEVTSGDTGELFF
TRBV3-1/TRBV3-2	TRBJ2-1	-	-	TGTGCCAGCAGCCAAGATATGTGGGAGCAGTTCTTC	CASSQDMWEQFF
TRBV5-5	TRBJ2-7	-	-	TGTGCCAGCAGCCTTGGGGTCGCCGAGGGGTACTACGAGCAGTACTTC	CASSLGVAEGYYEQYF
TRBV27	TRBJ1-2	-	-	TGTGCCAGCAGCCCAGCCTCGGGGAACTATGGCTACACCTTC	CASSPASGNYGYTF
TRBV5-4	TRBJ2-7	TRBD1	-	TGTGCCAGCAGCTTGGGACAGGGGATATCCGAGCAGTACTTC	CASSLGQGISEQYF